Listed below are T cell receptor beta chains from one sample, sequenced in a study of T cell repertoires in cytomegalovirus infection. Their antigen targets remain unknown. Each CDR3 protein gets one entry after TCRdb re-called the reads with MiXCR. The table includes just over 450,000 distinct CDR3 sequences, roughly 43% detected once. This specimen consisted of cultured PBMCs, obtained from culture after CMV antigen stimulation. The receptor set was obtained from a human donor in good health (CMV status not recorded). Some clones in this sample may be carry-over from other donors' samples. Each CDR3 is given with its conserved first and last residue. The order of the fields is J gene, clone size, V gene, CDR3 length, D gene, CDR3 DNA, CDR3 protein. The D gene is left open where the match is weak. Not every row has a clone size; where given, it reads once, few, many or a size class.

TRBJ2-5 few TRBV11-2 16 TRBD2 TGTGCCAGCAGCTCCATGGGACTAGCCACTCGTGAGACCCAGTACTTC CASSSMGLATRETQYF
TRBJ2-1 - TRBV2 13 - TGTGCCAGCACCGTTACTAGAGCAAATGAGCAGTTCTTC CASTVTRANEQFF
TRBJ2-3 - TRBV4-1 14 TRBD1 TGCGCCAGCAGCCAGTCTAGGGGGCGAGATACGCAGTATTTT CASSQSRGRDTQYF
TRBJ2-7 - TRBV11-2 14 TRBD1 TGTGCCAGCAGCTTGGGGGACAGGACCTACGAGCAGTACTTC CASSLGDRTYEQYF
TRBJ2-7 - TRBV10-2 13 TRBD1 TGCGCCAGCGCCCGGGACAGGGCCTACGAGCAGTACTTC CASARDRAYEQYF
TRBJ2-7 few TRBV6-2/TRBV6-3 16 TRBD2 TGTGCCAGCAGCCTTCTTTTAGCGGGCGGAACCTACGAGCAGTACTTC CASSLLLAGGTYEQYF
TRBJ2-4 many TRBV7-2 17 TRBD2 TGTGCCAGCAGCTTAGTAGCGGGAGGGCCCGCCAAAAACATTCAGTACTTC CASSLVAGGPAKNIQYF
TRBJ1-1 - TRBV12-3/TRBV12-4 14 - TGTGCCAGCAGCTCGGGACTCTTGAACACTGAAGCTTTCTTT CASSSGLLNTEAFF
TRBJ2-3 - TRBV5-4 17 - TGTGCCAGCAGCTTGGCCCCGGGACACCAGAGCACAGATACGCAGTATTTT CASSLAPGHQSTDTQYF
TRBJ1-4 few TRBV19 12 - TGTGCCAGCCGCTCTGCTAATGAAAAACTGTTTTTT CASRSANEKLFF
TRBJ1-2 - TRBV7-4 15 TRBD1 TGTGCCAGCATCTCCCGGGACAGGGAGATGTATGGCTACACCTTC CASISRDREMYGYTF
TRBJ2-3 few TRBV10-3 16 TRBD2 TGTGCCATCAGCCAAGGACTAGCGGGAGGTAGAGATACGCAGTATTTT CAISQGLAGGRDTQYF
TRBJ2-1 - TRBV6-5 15 TRBD2 TGTGCCAGCAGACAGCGGGAGTTTAGCTACAATGAGCAGTTCTTC CASRQREFSYNEQFF
TRBJ1-3 few TRBV7-9 19 - TGTGCCAGCAGCTTAGATGGGATGGTAACAGGGAGTCCGCGAAACACCATATATTTT CASSLDGMVTGSPRNTIYF
TRBJ2-5 - TRBV5-4 15 - TGTGCCAGCAGCGCGGACCCCACTAGCTTAGAGACCCAGTACTTC CASSADPTSLETQYF
TRBJ1-1 - TRBV6-5 13 - TGTGCCAGCAGTTACTCTGGGGTCACTGAAGCTTTCTTT CASSYSGVTEAFF
TRBJ2-5 - TRBV6-2/TRBV6-3 19 TRBD2 TGTGCCAGCAGTGCACCCCTAGGATTAGCGGGGGTCCCCCTTGGGACCCAGTACTTC CASSAPLGLAGVPLGTQYF
TRBJ1-4 - TRBV6-6 16 TRBD1 TGTGCCAGCAGTTACGGGAGGACAGGAAATAATGAAAAACTGTTTTTT CASSYGRTGNNEKLFF
TRBJ1-1 - TRBV19 15 - TGTGCCAGTAGATGGGGGGCCAGATTGAACACTGAAGCTTTCTTT CASRWGARLNTEAFF
TRBJ2-1 - TRBV30 15 TRBD1 TGTGCCTGGAGCCGGGACAGGGGCTATTACAATGAGCAGTTCTTC CAWSRDRGYYNEQFF
TRBJ2-2 - TRBV7-2 15 - TGTGCCAGCAGCCCTCTCCGGGACTACACCGGGGAGCTGTTTTTT CASSPLRDYTGELFF
TRBJ2-3 - TRBV7-2 14 - TGTGCCAGCAGCTTAGAAATGTACTCAGATACGCAGTATTTT CASSLEMYSDTQYF
TRBJ2-1 - TRBV7-6 15 - TGTGCCAGCAGCTGGGGCCGGGTCACCTACAATGAGCAGTTCTTC CASSWGRVTYNEQFF
TRBJ2-3 - TRBV12-3/TRBV12-4 14 - TGTGCCAGCAGTTTCGGGTTGGCCGCAGATACGCAGTATTTT CASSFGLAADTQYF
TRBJ2-1 - TRBV28 14 - TGTGCCAGCTCCCATAGGGCGTCACCCGGGCAGCAGTTCTTC CASSHRASPGQQFF
TRBJ2-1 few TRBV7-2 14 - TGTGCCAGCTGGATAATTGTAGGGGGAAGTGAGCAGTTCTTC CASWIIVGGSEQFF
TRBJ2-1 few TRBV7-3 15 TRBD2 TGTGCCAGCAGCTTAGCCGGACTAGCGGGCCGCGAGCAGTTCTTC CASSLAGLAGREQFF